Shown below are 16 T cell receptor beta chains from a single sample sequenced in a study of T cell changes during pregnancy in multiple sclerosis. Only in-frame clones appear in the TCRdb table, and some are missing; sequencing was by immunoSEQ multiplex PCR. The data contain around 80,000 clones, 94% of them singletons. Sequenced material: peripheral blood, taken in the second trimester of pregnancy. These receptors were obtained from a female donor in good health, enrolled as a control in a pregnancy study.

The rearrangement uses TRBV2 and TRBJ2-5, with TRBD2 matching 10 bases. CDR1 is SNHLY, CDR2 FYNNEI, per germline. V lost 6 bases, J lost 7 bases, and 11 bases stayed unmatched. The CDR3 consists of 15 residues. The DNA for the CDR3 is TGTGCCAGCAGGGCGGGACTAGCGAGCGAAGGGACCCAGTACTTC. It encodes CASRAGLASEGTQYF.

The chain uses TRBV1 and TRBJ2-1; the tabulated D call, TRBD2, remains unverified against the DNA. TRBV1 is termed a pseudogene. The CDR3 has 16 amino acids. CDR3 amino acids: CTSRRKRDPHYNEQFF. CDR3 in DNA: TGCACCAGCAGACGCAAGCGGGACCCCCACTACAATGAGCAGTTCTTC.

A note on this clone: Germline and junction disagree at one end, which may indicate a read error. Other DNA sequences of this sample code for an identical CDR3. This rearrangement joins TRBV2 to TRBJ1-5; the D gene is possibly TRBD1 (6 bases). The CDR3 totals 14 residues. Germline V gene sequence: CDR1 SNHLY, CDR2 FYNNEI. The CDR3 loop reads CASSEGRGHQPQHF. CDR3 coding DNA: TGTGCCAGCAGTGAAGGCAGGGGCCATCAGCCTCAGCATTTT.

The count of this clone is one. The chain combines TRBV11-2 with TRBJ2-1; 9 bases line up with TRBD2. Germline CDR1 SGHAT, CDR2 FQNNGV. The CDR3 has 16 amino acids. V shed 5 bases, J shed 5 bases, and the junction held 10 bases outside the gene matches. CDR3 loop: CASSPTGTSTDNEQFF. The CDR3 DNA reads TGTGCCAGCAGCCCCACCGGGACTAGCACAGACAATGAGCAGTTCTTC.

The J gene is TRBJ2-7, the V gene TRBV5-4; 8 positions match TRBD2. This CDR3 contains 15 residues. Trimming cost V 2 bases and J 2 bases; bases outside gene matches: 6. Germline lookup yields CDR1 SGHNT and CDR2 YYREEE (reference sequence). Written as DNA, the CDR3 is TGTGCCAGCAGCTTTAGAGCGGGAGCCGCCTACGAGCAGTACTTC. Its protein product is CASSFRAGAAYEQYF.

V usage is TRBV29-1 and J usage is TRBJ2-2, with D possibly being TRBD1 (6 bases). The CDR3 is 14 amino acids. Germline CDR1 is SQVTM and CDR2 is ANQGSEA. Trimming took off 5 bases at V and 4 bases at J, with 14 bases between the two ends. The CDR3 nucleotides are TGCAGCGTTTCCAGGGGAATAAGCACCGGGGAGCTGTTTTTT. It specifies CSVSRGISTGELFF.

V gene TRBV15 combines with J gene TRBJ2-1; 9 bases are a match to TRBD2. CDR1 is LNHNV, CDR2 YYDKDF, per germline (reference sequence). V lost 1 base to trimming and J lost 5 bases; unmatched junction nucleotides: 9. This CDR3 spans 17 amino acids. CDR3 sequence reads: CATSRGGREGPDNEQFF. The CDR3 DNA follows: TGTGCCACCAGCAGAGGAGGGCGGGAGGGCCCGGACAATGAGCAGTTCTTC. Combining the CDR3 with reference TRBV15 and TRBJ2-1 gives the whole variable domain DAMVIQNPRYQVTQFGKPVTLSCSQTLNHNVMYWYQQKSSQAPKLLFHYYDKDFNNEADTPDNFQSRRPNTSFCFLDIRSPGLGDTAMYLCATSRGGREGPDNEQFFGPGTRLTVL.

This clone was seen only a few times. The chain recombines TRBV28 with TRBJ1-1; D is unresolved. This CDR3 contains 12 residues. Germline V gene lookup returns CDR1 MDHEN and CDR2 SYDVKM. V was clipped by 7 bases and J by 7 bases, with 13 bases between them. CDR3 nucleotide sequence: TGTGCCAGCACCCGGGATGCCGATGAAGCTTTCTTT. Residues: CASTRDADEAFF.

This clone was seen a single time. The chain links TRBV19 to TRBJ2-7; no definite D call. This CDR3 region has 15 residues. Germline V gene lookup returns CDR1 LNHDA and CDR2 SQIVND (reference sequence). Trimming took 1 base from V and 3 from J, leaving 13 bases between them. In nucleotides, the CDR3 is TGTGCCAGTAGTATAGGCGGTGGCGGTAACTACGAGCAGTACTTC. Translating gives CASSIGGGGNYEQYF.

This chain connects TRBV29-1 to TRBJ2-3, with D maybe TRBD2 (6 bases). CDR3 size: 16 residues. CDR1 SQVTM and CDR2 ANQGSEA come from the germline V gene. The ends were cut back, 4 bases at V and 1 base at J, with 18 bases in the middle. The CDR3 reads CSVVGTSGGGTDTQYF. CDR3 DNA sequence: TGCAGCGTTGTGGGGACGTCCGGGGGTGGCACAGATACGCAGTATTTT.

V usage is TRBV7-2 and J usage is TRBJ1-2, with D maybe TRBD1 (6 bases). Germline-derived CDR1 and CDR2 are SGHTA and FQGNSA. This CDR3 is built from 16 residues. Trimming took 5 bases from V and 2 from J, leaving 18 bases between them. The CDR3 coding sequence is TGTGCCAGCAGCGAACAGGGATACCGGGGAAACTATGGCTACACCTTC. Its protein product is CASSEQGYRGNYGYTF.

The rearrangement links TRBV5-6 to TRBJ2-5; TRBD2 agrees at 10 bases. Unmatched junction bases numbered 13, after V lost 4 bases and J lost 4 bases. Germline CDR1 reads SGHDT; CDR2 reads YYEEEE. There are 17 residues in the CDR3. This CDR3 is CASSADHLAGVTETQYF. The CDR3 nucleotides are TGTGCCAGCAGCGCAGACCACCTAGCGGGAGTTACAGAGACCCAGTACTTC.

The CDR3, as DNA: TGTGCCAGTAGTATAGGACTGGACACCGGGGAGCTGTTTTTT. Its translation: CASSIGLDTGELFF. V and J are TRBV19 and TRBJ2-2, with D unclear. V lost 1 base, J lost 3 bases, and 6 bases lay in between. Looked up from germline, CDR1 is LNHDA and CDR2 is SQIVND (reference sequence). The CDR3 contains 14 residues. Drawing the rest from reference TRBV19 and TRBJ2-2, the complete variable domain is DGGITQSPKYLFRKEGQNVTLSCEQNLNHDAMYWYRQDPGQGLRLIYYSQIVNDFQKGDIAEGYSVSREKKESFPLTVTSAQKNPTAFYLCASSIGLDTGELFFGEGSRLTVL.

This sequence joins TRBV7-9 and TRBJ2-7; a possible D gene is TRBD1 (6 bases). Germline assignment: CDR1 SEHNR and CDR2 FQNEAQ (reference sequence). V was pared by 0 bases and J by 3 bases, with 18 bases between. The CDR3 loop spans 17 amino acids. CDR3 DNA: TGTGCCAGCAGCTTAGCGATGGTGACAGGTACTGGCTACGAGCAGTACTTC. Encoded protein: CASSLAMVTGTGYEQYF.

This sequence joins TRBV19 and TRBJ2-7; a possible D gene is TRBD2 (6 bases). Trimming cost V 5 bases and J 2 bases, with 19 bases left between them. The CDR3 contains 16 residues. Germline CDR1 LNHDA, CDR2 SQIVND (reference sequence). For the CDR3, the DNA is TGTGCCAGTAGTCAACCGGCGCGGGGAAGACCCTACGAGCAGTACTTC. Its translation is CASSQPARGRPYEQYF.

The chain joins TRBV7-2 to TRBJ2-3, with 8 bases fitting TRBD1. This CDR3 spans 16 amino acids. V was pared by 2 bases and J by 2 bases, with 6 bases of the junction left unmatched. The germline V gene has CDR1 SGHTA and CDR2 FQGNSA. The CDR3 region is CASSLYRQGNTDTQYF. The CDR3 region has the DNA TGTGCCAGCAGCTTATATAGACAGGGGAACACAGATACGCAGTATTTT.